This T cell receptor beta chain was observed in a study of blood T cell repertoires in COVID-19. Overall study context: The United States, Italy and Spain were the sources of the acute and convalescent COVID-19 samples.

Generated by immunoSEQ multiplex PCR, the TCRdb table keeps only in-frame clones and is missing some. Of around 240,000 clones listed, about nine tenths are singletons. CDR3 length: 14 amino acids. Trimming pared 4 bases from V and 4 bases from J, leaving 13 bases between. Germline V gives CDR1 SGHTA, CDR2 FQGNSA. Enrolled through a virtual design, the participants were between 18 and 89 years of age and came from about two dozen US areas. The clonotype was recovered from a human donor in a cohort exposed to, infected with or recovered from COVID-19 (not recorded which). The donor label of this sample is uncertain. The sequencing input was PBMCs or T cells enriched from blood (not recorded which). The chain recombines TRBV7-2 with TRBJ1-2; D gene ambiguous. The CDR3 DNA follows: TGTGCCAGCAGCTCCCCGGGAGGTAGCTATGGCTACACCTTC. It specifies CASSSPGGSYGYTF.